Listed below are T cell receptor beta chains from one sample, sequenced in a study of blood T cell repertoires in COVID-19. Using immunoSEQ multiplex PCR, the repertoire was profiled, and TCRdb retains in-frame clones only, with some absent. The sample holds 200,000 to 250,000 clones; around four fifths are singletons and the top ten take just over 2.5%. The sample consisted of peripheral blood. These receptors all come from a woman in her 70s with active or convalescent COVID-19. Each CDR3 is given with its conserved first and last residue. D genes are given only for firm matches. Expanded clones get a size class; other rows say once, few or many, or leave the size out.

v_call	d_call	j_call	clone_size	cdr3_nt	cdr3_aa
TRBV5-1	-	TRBJ2-4	-	TGCGCCAGCAGCTCCCTTCCCGGGGGCAAAAACATTCAGTACTTC	CASSSLPGGKNIQYF
TRBV27	TRBD2	TRBJ2-1	-	TGTGCCAGCAGTTTACGGAGCGGGAGTACGTACAATGAGCAGTTCTTC	CASSLRSGSTYNEQFF
TRBV19	-	TRBJ2-1	once	TGTGCCAGTAATCCGGGGACCTACAATGAGCAGTTCTTC	CASNPGTYNEQFF
TRBV2	TRBD1	TRBJ1-2	-	TGTGCCAGCAGTGTGGACAGGCTTAAGGGCTACACCTTC	CASSVDRLKGYTF
TRBV12-3/TRBV12-4	-	TRBJ1-1	-	TGTGCCAGCAGTGAGGGTCAAACTGAAGCTTTCTTT	CASSEGQTEAFF
TRBV7-7	-	TRBJ2-1	-	TGTGCTAGCAGCTCCGACACATACAATGAGCAGTTCTTC	CASSSDTYNEQFF
TRBV12-3/TRBV12-4	-	TRBJ1-1	-	TGTGCCAGCATCCGGGGTTGGGGCACTGAAGCTTTCTTT	CASIRGWGTEAFF
TRBV7-3	TRBD2	TRBJ2-1	-	TGTGCCAGCAGCCTTTTCGGTGGGGGGCTAGCGGGCGATGAGCAGTTCTTC	CASSLFGGGLAGDEQFF
TRBV27	TRBD1	TRBJ1-1	-	TGTGCCAGCAGTACCCGGGACAGGGGCCTGAACACTGAAGCTTTCTTT	CASSTRDRGLNTEAFF
TRBV7-2	-	TRBJ2-5	-	TGTGCCAGCAGCCATCATAGAGGGGGTGAAGAGACCCAGTACTTC	CASSHHRGGEETQYF
TRBV7-9	-	TRBJ2-4	-	TGTGCCAGCAGCCTTAAAAACATTCAGTACTTC	CASSLKNIQYF
TRBV2	TRBD1	TRBJ1-4	-	TGTGCCAGCAGTGACGGGACAGTTAATGAAAAACTGTTTTTT	CASSDGTVNEKLFF
TRBV4-3	-	TRBJ1-5	-	TGCGCCAGCAGCCAAGTCAGGGATCAGCCCCAGCATTTT	CASSQVRDQPQHF
TRBV10-3	TRBD2	TRBJ2-1	-	TGTGCCATCACTGAAGGACTAGCCAACAATGAGCAGTTCTTC	CAITEGLANNEQFF
TRBV7-8	TRBD2	TRBJ2-1	-	TGTGCCAGCCACCTAGCGGGAGGACATGAGCAGTTCTTC	CASHLAGGHEQFF
TRBV19	-	TRBJ2-3	-	TGTGCCAGTAATAGACAGGGGATTGGGTCTAGCGGGCAGTATTTT	CASNRQGIGSSGQYF
TRBV5-1	TRBD2	TRBJ2-7	-	TGCGCCAGCAGCTTCGGGACTAGCGGGGAACTTACCTCTTACGAGCAGTACTTC	CASSFGTSGELTSYEQYF
TRBV6-6	-	TRBJ1-3	-	TGTGCCAGCAGCCGAAGTACAGGGTTCGACTCTGGAAACACCATATATTTT	CASSRSTGFDSGNTIYF
TRBV6-5	TRBD1	TRBJ2-2	few	TGTGCCAGCAGGGGGACAGTTACCACCGGGGAGCTGTTTTTT	CASRGTVTTGELFF
TRBV7-9	-	TRBJ2-3	-	TGTGCCAGCAGCTTAGACGGGAGCACAGATACGCAGTATTTT	CASSLDGSTDTQYF
TRBV15	TRBD2	TRBJ2-1	-	TGTGCCACCAGCAGGGGCGCGAGAAGCGGGAGAAAATACAATGAGCAGTTCTTC	CATSRGARSGRKYNEQFF
TRBV4-2	-	TRBJ1-6	-	TGTGCCAGCAGCCGAGAAGACAGCACGGACCTCCACTTT	CASSREDSTDLHF
TRBV3-1/TRBV3-2	TRBD1	TRBJ1-1	-	TGTGCCAGCAGCCGAATGACAGGGGATGCTTTCTTT	CASSRMTGDAFF
TRBV28	TRBD2	TRBJ2-5	-	TGTGCCAGCAGGACTAGCGGAAGCCAAGAGACCCAGTACTTC	CASRTSGSQETQYF
TRBV5-1	TRBD1	TRBJ1-1	once	TGCGCCAGCAGGCAGACAGGGGGCCTCAGCTTGAACACTGAAGCTTTCTTT	CASRQTGGLSLNTEAFF
TRBV9	TRBD1	TRBJ2-2	-	TGTGCCAGCAGTCCCCAGGGGACAGGGAGGACCGGGGAGCTGTTTTTT	CASSPQGTGRTGELFF
TRBV19	-	TRBJ1-6	few	TGTGCCAGCTCTGCGCGGGGTAGTGATTCACCCCTCCACTTT	CASSARGSDSPLHF
TRBV19	-	TRBJ1-5	-	TGTGCCAGTAGTCGAAAGCCCGGCAATCAGCCCCAGCATTTT	CASSRKPGNQPQHF
TRBV5-1	-	TRBJ2-1	-	TGCGCCAGCAGCTGGCAGGAAACCGAGGGCAATGAGCAGTTCTTC	CASSWQETEGNEQFF
TRBV6-5	-	TRBJ1-5	-	TGTGCCAGCACCTACGTAGCGGGGCATGATCAGCCCCAGCATTTT	CASTYVAGHDQPQHF
TRBV14	TRBD1	TRBJ1-4	once	TGTGCCAGCAGCCCCAGATGGACAGGGACTAATGAAAAACTGTTTTTT	CASSPRWTGTNEKLFF
TRBV3-1/TRBV3-2	-	TRBJ2-7	-	TGTGCCAGCAGTCAGGGTTTGCCCTACGAGCAGTACTTC	CASSQGLPYEQYF
TRBV27	-	TRBJ1-5	many	TGTGCCACCGGGAGGGAGGGACAGCCCCAGCATTTT	CATGREGQPQHF
TRBV5-5	-	TRBJ1-2	once	TGTGCCAGCAGCTTGAATTGGGGAGGAGGCTACACCTTC	CASSLNWGGGYTF
TRBV3-1/TRBV3-2	-	TRBJ2-2	-	TGTGCCAGCAGCCAAGAAGTAATGGCAGGGAACACCGGGGAGCTGTTTTTT	CASSQEVMAGNTGELFF
TRBV29-1	-	TRBJ1-4	few	TGCAGCGTTGAAGCCCTGGGGACGGGGGGAAAACTGTTTTTT	CSVEALGTGGKLFF
TRBV28	TRBD1	TRBJ2-7	-	TGTGCCAGCAGTTGGGACAGGGAGGTTTACGAGCAGTACTTC	CASSWDREVYEQYF
TRBV14	-	TRBJ1-3	-	TGTGCCAGCAGCCAACAGGGAGGTCCTGGAAACACCATATATTTT	CASSQQGGPGNTIYF
TRBV29-1	-	TRBJ2-6	-	TGCAGCGCCGCACAGGGAACTGGGGCCAACGTCCTGACTTTC	CSAAQGTGANVLTF
TRBV27	-	TRBJ1-1	-	TGTGCCAGCAGTTTAATGGCCGTGAACACTGAAGCTTTCTTT	CASSLMAVNTEAFF
TRBV5-1	-	TRBJ1-2	-	TGCGCCAGCAGCTTCGTGGGGGCAGACTATGGCTACACCTTC	CASSFVGADYGYTF
TRBV10-3	TRBD2	TRBJ2-7	-	TGTGCCATCAGACAACGCGGGGGGGAAGGGGAGCAGTACTTC	CAIRQRGGEGEQYF
TRBV13	-	TRBJ1-1	-	TGTGCCAGCAGCTCCCAGGGGTACGGCACTGAAGCTTTCTTT	CASSSQGYGTEAFF
TRBV4-1	TRBD1	TRBJ2-7	-	TGCGCCAGCAGCCAAGATCAGACAGGGGGCGCGAACGAGCAGTACTTC	CASSQDQTGGANEQYF
TRBV2	TRBD2	TRBJ2-1	-	TGTGCCAGCACCCCGGGGGGGTCCTACAATGAGCAGTTCTTC	CASTPGGSYNEQFF
TRBV11-1	-	TRBJ2-5	-	TGTGCCAGTGGGCGGTCGGACAGTGAAGAGCCCCAGTACTTC	CASGRSDSEEPQYF
TRBV19	TRBD1	TRBJ1-2	-	TGTGCCAGTAACCTGGACAGGGGGTATGGCTACACCTTC	CASNLDRGYGYTF
TRBV29-1	-	TRBJ1-1	-	TGCAGCGTTGTAGTTCAGGGAGGGGTAGCTTTCTTT	CSVVVQGGVAFF
TRBV5-1	TRBD2	TRBJ2-5	-	TGCGCCAGCAGCTTGGTACCCGGGGAGGGTGAGACCCAGTACTTC	CASSLVPGEGETQYF
TRBV5-4	TRBD1	TRBJ2-5	-	TGTGCCAGCAGCCGACCAGGCAGGGGGCATGAGACCCAGTACTTC	CASSRPGRGHETQYF
TRBV7-3	TRBD2	TRBJ2-3	few	TGTGCCAGCAGCCCGGGACTAGCGGGGGGCACAGATACGCAGTATTTT	CASSPGLAGGTDTQYF
TRBV24-1	TRBD1	TRBJ2-2	few	TGTGCCACCAGTGACCCCGGGACAGGGAAGGCCGGGGAGCTGTTTTTT	CATSDPGTGKAGELFF
TRBV5-1	TRBD2	TRBJ2-3	-	TGCGCCAGCAGCTTGTTTTTTACTAGCGGGGGGCGCACAGATACGCAGTATTTT	CASSLFFTSGGRTDTQYF
TRBV4-2	TRBD2	TRBJ2-5	-	TGTGCCAGCAGCCCACAGGCTGGGGCTAGCGGGAGGGAGACCCAGTACTTC	CASSPQAGASGRETQYF
TRBV25-1	TRBD1	TRBJ1-2	-	TGTGCCAGCAGTGAGGGCTGGGACAGGGAACCTGGCTACACCTTC	CASSEGWDREPGYTF